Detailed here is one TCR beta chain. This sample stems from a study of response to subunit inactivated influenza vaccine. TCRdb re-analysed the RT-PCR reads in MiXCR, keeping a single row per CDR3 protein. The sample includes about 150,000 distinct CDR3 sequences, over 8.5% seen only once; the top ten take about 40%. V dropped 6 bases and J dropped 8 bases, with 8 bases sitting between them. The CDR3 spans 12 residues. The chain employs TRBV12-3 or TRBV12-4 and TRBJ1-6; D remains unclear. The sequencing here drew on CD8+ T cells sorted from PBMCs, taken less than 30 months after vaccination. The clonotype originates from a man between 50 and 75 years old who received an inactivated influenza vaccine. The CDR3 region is CASSPGDSPLHF. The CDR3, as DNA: TGTGCCAGCAGCCCCGGGGATTCACCCCTCCACTTT.